This T cell receptor beta chain was documented in a study of T cell responses to AZD1222 COVID-19 vaccine. As concerns this clone: Its antigen remains unidentified.

Sequencing was performed with immunoSEQ multiplex PCR; in TCRdb, only in-frame clones are kept and a portion is missing. Of under 200,000 clones listed, roughly 90% were seen once; the top ten hold roughly 4.3%. Germline V gene lookup returns CDR1 SGHVS and CDR2 FNYEAQ. The CDR3 loop spans 14 amino acids. Trimming shortened V by 2 bases and J by 5 bases, and 12 bases separated the two germline ends. Findings of the study overall: Regions left unmutated in variants are reportedly the target of nearly half of spike-specific TCRs. Donors, mostly white British, included more females; clonal diversity was possibly underestimated.

Second-dose schedules of about 4 or about 12 weeks were combined. This chain joins TRBV7-6 and TRBJ1-2, with a weak D call TRBD1 (5 bases). The TCR originated in an adult who received the AZD1222 COVID-19 vaccine. Here the sequenced sample was peripheral blood, taken 28 days after the second AZD1222 dose. The CDR3 DNA follows: TGTGCCAGCAGCTTATATCGGGGGAGTTATGGCTACACCTTC. It encodes CASSLYRGSYGYTF.